This T cell receptor (beta chain) was found in a study of control samples from healthy donors and cancer patients. This CDR3 has 16 residues. Trimming took 5 bases from V and 5 from J, leaving 18 bases between them. Germline V gene lookup returns CDR1 SGHVS and CDR2 FQNEAQ. Sequencing used immunoSEQ multiplex PCR; TCRdb keeps in-frame clones, though not all of them. The sample consists of some 77,000 clones, 85% to 90% of them appearing once. The TCR comes from a woman aged 60-75 years in good health. Sequencing was performed on blood. V usage is TRBV7-8 and J usage is TRBJ2-2; D possibly uses TRBD1 or TRBD2 (6 bases each). Written as DNA, the CDR3 is TGTGCCAGCAGCCCCCCCGGGGGCGCATTGACCGGGGAGCTGTTTTTT. This translates into CASSPPGGALTGELFF.